This TCR beta chain is drawn from a study of T cell repertoires in cytomegalovirus infection. To note about this clonotype: Its target is unknown.

V gave up 8 bases and J gave up 8 bases; unmatched junction bases: 11. The CDR3 contains 14 residues. Looked up from germline, CDR1 is SNHLY and CDR2 is FYNNEI. TCRdb used MiXCR to reprocess the reads, holding one entry per CDR3 protein. Of about 330,000 distinct CDR3 sequences listed, roughly 36% are singletons. The TCR was taken from a human donor in good health (CMV status not recorded). Some clones in this sample may be carry-over from other donors' samples. Material: cultured PBMCs, obtained from culture after CMV antigen stimulation. The chain couples TRBV2 to TRBJ2-1, with 8 positions matching TRBD2. CDR3 sequence (DNA): TGTGCCAGCCGGCGGGGGGTTCAGATTTATGAGCAGTTCTTC. Its protein is CASRRGVQIYEQFF.